These 32 T cell receptor beta chains were all obtained from the same sample, sequenced in a study of cytomegalovirus exposure and HLA in healthy donors. This PCR relied on a set of 60 Vbeta primers and 13 Jbeta primers. Profiling relied on immunoSEQ multiplex PCR, and the TCRdb table lists in-frame clones only, not all of them. The data show 150,000 to 200,000 clones, 60% to 85% seen once. Input material: PBMCs. The receptors derive from a man younger than 45 in good health and CMV-seropositive.

The genes are TRBV6-6 and TRBJ1-6, with 9 bases aligning to TRBD1. The CDR3 runs 14 residues. Losses at the gene ends were 5 bases for V and 6 bases for J; bases not matched to a gene: 2. Germline V lookup: CDR1 MNHNY, CDR2 SVGAGI (reference sequence). The CDR3 protein is CASSHRGLNSPLHF. CDR3 in DNA: TGTGCCAGCAGTCACAGGGGGCTTAATTCACCCCTCCACTTT.

The chain carries TRBV5-1 and TRBJ2-7, with 7 bases fitting TRBD1. This CDR3 spans 13 amino acids. In germline, CDR1 is SGHRS, CDR2 YFSETQ. With 6 bases clipped from V and 4 bases from J, the junction kept 7 bases outside the gene matches. CDR3 DNA sequence: TGCGCCAGCAACGAACAACAGGGGTACGAGCAGTACTTC. It encodes CASNEQQGYEQYF.

V usage is TRBV7-3 and J usage is TRBJ2-1; 7 bases match TRBD2. The CDR3 contains 13 residues. J lost 6 bases, V lost 5 bases, and 4 bases had no gene match. CDR1 is SGHTA and CDR2 is FQGTGA in the germline V gene. CDR3 bases: TGTGCCAGCAGCCCCGGACTAGTCAATGAGCAGTTCTTC. Translating gives CASSPGLVNEQFF.

This chain uses TRBV9 with TRBJ1-1; 9 positions match TRBD1. The CDR3 length is 15 residues. V lost 0 bases to trimming and J lost 11 bases; unmatched junction nucleotides: 11. The germline V gene has CDR1 SGDLS and CDR2 YYNGEE. The chain's CDR3 is CASSVAPGQGPLAFF. The DNA of the CDR3 is TGTGCCAGCAGCGTAGCCCCGGGACAGGGCCCACTGGCTTTCTTT.

This clone turned up a few times. This chain joins TRBV5-1 and TRBJ2-5; the match to TRBD1 covers 8 bases. The germline V gene encodes CDR1 SGHRS and CDR2 YFSETQ. The CDR3 is 14 amino acids. V shed 4 bases and J 4 bases; nucleotides not matched to a gene: 6. CDR3 nucleotide sequence: TGCGCCAGCAGCCAAGGACAGGGAGGAGAGACCCAGTACTTC. It encodes CASSQGQGGETQYF. The entire variable domain, with the rest obtained from reference TRBV5-1 and TRBJ2-5, is as follows: KAGVTQTPRYLIKTRGQQVTLSCSPISGHRSVSWYQQTPGQGLQFLFEYFSETQRNKGNFPGRFSGRQFSNSRSEMNVSTLELGDSALYLCASSQGQGGETQYFGPGTRLLVL.

The rearrangement links TRBV5-1 to TRBJ1-4; 12 bases line up with TRBD1. J gave up 7 bases and V 4 bases, and 11 bases lay outside the gene matches. CDR3 length equals 17 residues. Germline V gene lookup returns CDR1 SGHRS and CDR2 YFSETQ. The CDR3 coding sequence is TGCGCCAGCAGCGTCTCCGGGACAGGGGGCGCGGGTGAAAAACTGTTTTTT. Protein sequence: CASSVSGTGGAGEKLFF.

The chain carries TRBV5-1 and TRBJ1-4; 7 bases fit TRBD1. J lost 6 bases, V lost 4 bases, and 6 bases had no gene match. Germline loops: CDR1 SGHRS, CDR2 YFSETQ. The CDR3 totals 14 residues. For the CDR3, the DNA is TGCGCCAGCAGCGAGACAGGGTATCATGAAAAACTGTTTTTT. Residues: CASSETGYHEKLFF. The entire variable domain, with the rest obtained from reference TRBV5-1 and TRBJ1-4, is as follows: KAGVTQTPRYLIKTRGQQVTLSCSPISGHRSVSWYQQTPGQGLQFLFEYFSETQRNKGNFPGRFSGRQFSNSRSEMNVSTLELGDSALYLCASSETGYHEKLFFGSGTQLSVL.

The CDR3, as DNA: TGTGCCAGCAGATGGACAGCGAACCAAGAGACCCAGTACTTC. Translated: CASRWTANQETQYF. The rearrangement joins TRBV6-1 to TRBJ2-5; TRBD1 is a possible D gene (6 bases). The V gene's germline CDR1 is MNHNS and CDR2 SASEGT. The CDR3 contains 14 residues. V was clipped by 6 bases and J by 0 bases, with 11 bases between them.

This clone occurred once. V usage is TRBV7-2 and J usage is TRBJ2-7; TRBD2 matches at 7 bases. Trimming removed 3 bases from V and 3 bases from J; junction bases left unmatched: 2. The CDR3 has 13 residues. Germline V lookup: CDR1 SGHTA, CDR2 FQGNSA. This CDR3 reads CASSLGGIYEQYF. In DNA, the CDR3 is TGTGCCAGCAGCTTGGGAGGGATCTACGAGCAGTACTTC.

The gene calls are TRBV29-1 and TRBJ2-3; 9 bases agree with TRBD2. The CDR3 extends over 16 amino acids. After removal of 1 base from V and 5 bases from J, the junction contained 10 bases not matched to a gene. Germline V gene data show CDR1 as SQVTM and CDR2 as ANQGSEA. DNA of the CDR3: TGCAGCGTTGAAGGGGAGCGGGGGGCCGGTGTAGATACGCAGTATTTT. Protein sequence: CSVEGERGAGVDTQYF.

The chain uses TRBV4-2 and TRBJ2-2; D remains unclear. Trimming cost V 6 bases and J 1 base, with 21 bases left between them. The germline V gene has CDR1 LGHNA and CDR2 YNFKEQ. The length of the CDR3 is 18 residues. The CDR3 DNA follows: TGTGCCAGCAGGGAGAGTCTCCTGAACCTTAAGAACACCGGGGAGCTGTTTTTT. Amino acid sequence: CASRESLLNLKNTGELFF.

The rearrangement links TRBV6-5 to TRBJ1-4; perhaps TRBD1 as D (6 bases). Germline V gene lookup returns CDR1 MNHEY and CDR2 SVGAGI. CDR3 length: 9 residues. V was pared by 11 bases and J by 14 bases, with 12 bases between. CDR3 nucleotides: TGTGCCCTCCCCCAGGGGCTGTTTTTT. This codes for CALPQGLFF.

The J gene is TRBJ1-2, the V gene TRBV6-5; no clear D. Deletions cut 0 bases from V and 4 bases from J, with 6 bases between. Germline V gene sequence: CDR1 MNHEY, CDR2 SVGAGI. The CDR3 length is 13 residues. The CDR3 DNA follows: TGTGCCAGCAGTTACTCGAACTCCTATGGCTACACCTTC. As protein: CASSYSNSYGYTF.

The genes are TRBV5-1 and TRBJ2-7; 8 positions agree with TRBD1. Germline lookup yields CDR1 SGHRS and CDR2 YFSETQ. Trimming took 8 bases from V and 2 from J; bases not matched to a gene: 9. The CDR3 has 14 residues. The CDR3 nucleotides read TGCGCCAGTTCGACAGGGGACCTGACCTACGAGCAGTACTTC. As protein: CASSTGDLTYEQYF.

The DNA of the CDR3 is TGTGCCAGTAGTTCGGGACAACTCGAGGCAGATACGCAGTATTTT. Protein: CASSSGQLEADTQYF. The chain has TRBV19 and TRBJ2-3, with D perhaps TRBD1 (6 bases). This CDR3 comprises 15 residues. Trimming took 5 bases from V and 4 from J, leaving 16 bases between them. CDR1 LNHDA and CDR2 SQIVND come from the germline V gene (reference sequence).

This chain uses TRBV15 with TRBJ2-1; 8 bases are a match to TRBD2. The CDR3 contains 15 residues. Looked up from germline, CDR1 is LNHNV and CDR2 is YYDKDF (reference sequence). The trim removed 8 bases at V and 4 bases at J, leaving 10 bases unmatched. As DNA, the CDR3 is TGTGCCACCCGAACCGGGAGGGACGATTACAATGAGCAGTTCTTC. The encoded protein is CATRTGRDDYNEQFF.

The chain joins TRBV9 to TRBJ1-4, with 9 nucleotides matching TRBD1. The germline V gene encodes CDR1 SGDLS and CDR2 YYNGEE. J lost 5 bases, V lost 0 bases, and 5 bases had no gene match. The CDR3 totals 16 residues. CDR3 in DNA: TGTGCCAGCAGCGTAGCACAGGGGGCTGGAAATGAAAAACTGTTTTTT. Its protein is CASSVAQGAGNEKLFF.

This clone was counted between two and nine times. V and J are TRBV2 and TRBJ2-1; 16 bases are a match to TRBD2. This CDR3 is built from 17 residues. CDR1 is SNHLY and CDR2 is FYNNEI in the germline V gene. The junction had 9 bases not matched to a gene; V was cut back by 6 bases and J by 7 bases. The chain's CDR3 is CASSDGTSGGAWNEQFF. Written as DNA, the CDR3 is TGTGCCAGCAGCGATGGGACTAGCGGGGGGGCCTGGAATGAGCAGTTCTTC.

This clone was counted once. The CDR3 bases are TGTGCCAGCAGTGAAATGTCAGCTAACTATGGCTACACCTTC. Its translation is CASSEMSANYGYTF. This chain links TRBV2 with TRBJ1-2; the D is unclear. Per germline, CDR1 SNHLY and CDR2 FYNNEI. The V end lost 2 bases, the J end lost 0 bases, and 7 bases lay between the germline ends. This CDR3 spans 14 amino acids.

The chain uses TRBV19 and TRBJ1-1, with a possible D match to TRBD1 (6 bases). CDR3 length: 15 residues. Trimming stripped 9 bases from V and 1 base from J, with 18 bases between. Germline V lookup: CDR1 LNHDA, CDR2 SQIVND (reference sequence). The CDR3 DNA follows: TGTGCCAGCGAAGTACCCCAGGGGACGAACACTGAAGCTTTCTTT. Translation: CASEVPQGTNTEAFF. The variable domain in full, completed from reference TRBV19 and TRBJ1-1, reads DGGITQSPKYLFRKEGQNVTLSCEQNLNHDAMYWYRQDPGQGLRLIYYSQIVNDFQKGDIAEGYSVSREKKESFPLTVTSAQKNPTAFYLCASEVPQGTNTEAFFGQGTRLTVV.

The rearrangement links TRBV2 to TRBJ1-5; D is possibly TRBD1 (6 bases). CDR3 size: 15 residues. Germline CDR1 SNHLY, CDR2 FYNNEI. V dropped 10 bases and J dropped 1 base, with 17 bases sitting between them. CDR3 DNA: TGTGCCATCGGACGGGGGGCACAGAGCAATCAGCCCCAGCATTTT. As protein: CAIGRGAQSNQPQHF.

V gene TRBV6-5 combines with J gene TRBJ2-7, with 7 bases fitting TRBD2. The CDR3 covers 12 residues. Trimming took 5 bases from V and 4 from J; bases not matched to a gene: 2. Germline values: CDR1 MNHEY, CDR2 SVGAGI. DNA of the CDR3: TGTGCCAGCAGTCCCGGGAGGTACGAGCAGTACTTC. This sequence encodes CASSPGRYEQYF.

The rearrangement uses TRBV2 and TRBJ2-2; D perhaps matches TRBD1 (6 bases). Germline V CDR1 and CDR2: SNHLY, FYNNEI. Between the trimmed V and J ends, which lost 4 bases and 6 bases, there was a span of 18 bases. There are 16 residues in the CDR3. The CDR3 loop is CASSVPQGGGSGELFF. CDR3 DNA sequence: TGTGCCAGCAGTGTCCCACAGGGTGGCGGGTCCGGGGAGCTGTTTTTT.

The rearrangement uses TRBV5-1 and TRBJ1-6; TRBD1 agrees at 10 bases. The CDR3 totals 15 residues. Germline loops: CDR1 SGHRS, CDR2 YFSETQ. Trimming at V came to 5 bases and at J to 7 bases, leaving 6 bases not matched to a gene. This CDR3 is CASSPDRGRNSPLHF. The CDR3 nucleotides are TGCGCCAGCAGTCCCGACAGGGGGCGGAATTCACCCCTCCACTTT.

J is TRBJ2-2 and V is TRBV6-1; 7 positions match TRBD2. CDR3 length: 16 amino acids. Germline values: CDR1 MNHNS, CDR2 SASEGT. V lost 2 bases to trimming and J lost 1 base; unmatched junction nucleotides: 4. The CDR3 protein is CASSEYGGGNTGELFF. As DNA, the CDR3 is TGTGCCAGCAGTGAATATGGCGGGGGGAACACCGGGGAGCTGTTTTTT.

The rearrangement uses TRBV7-6 and TRBJ1-2; 9 positions match TRBD1. J was trimmed by 3 bases and V by 4 bases; bases with no gene match: 6. There are 15 residues in the CDR3. Per the germline V gene, CDR1 is SGHVS and CDR2 is FNYEAQ. CDR3 nucleotides: TGTGCCAGCAGCTCACGACAGGGGGACGACTATGGCTACACCTTC. Translated, it gives CASSSRQGDDYGYTF.

The V and J genes are TRBV30 and TRBJ2-1; 10 bases map to TRBD1. This CDR3 contains 16 residues. Germline trimming cut 2 bases from V and 0 bases from J; bases unmatched to any gene: 4. Germline-derived CDR1 and CDR2 are GTSNPN and SVGIG (reference sequence). CDR3 in DNA: TGTGCCTGGAGTCCGGGGACAGGGGTCTCCTACAATGAGCAGTTCTTC. It yields the protein CAWSPGTGVSYNEQFF.

This chain joins TRBV6-1 and TRBJ2-1; TRBD2 aligns across 7 bases. This CDR3 has 13 residues. V was pared by 8 bases and J by 10 bases, with 11 bases of the junction left unmatched. Per germline, CDR1 MNHNS and CDR2 SASEGT. The CDR3 sequence: CASAWEPGREQFF. The CDR3 nucleotides read TGTGCCAGCGCCTGGGAACCCGGGAGGGAGCAGTTCTTC.

The chain's CDR3 is CASSNGQHGTNEKLFF. The CDR3 bases are TGCGCCAGCAGCAACGGACAGCACGGAACTAATGAAAAACTGTTTTTT. This chain uses TRBV5-1 with TRBJ1-4; TRBD1 is a possible D gene (6 bases). V lost 4 bases and J lost 1, with 14 bases in between. Germline V gives CDR1 SGHRS, CDR2 YFSETQ. This CDR3 contains 16 residues.

The chain uses TRBV5-1 and TRBJ2-3; 10 nucleotides match TRBD2. From germline, CDR1 is SGHRS and CDR2 YFSETQ. The CDR3 is made up of 18 amino acids. V lost 0 bases to trimming and J lost 2 bases; unmatched junction nucleotides: 9. In nucleotides, the CDR3 is TGCGCCAGCAGCTTGGCCTTAGGACTAGCGGCGCTCACAGATACGCAGTATTTT. Residues: CASSLALGLAALTDTQYF.

This rearrangement joins TRBV5-1 to TRBJ2-7; 7 bases map to TRBD2. The V segment lost 0 bases and the J segment 0 bases; nucleotides outside the gene matches: 21. The germline gives CDR1 SGHRS, CDR2 YFSETQ. This CDR3 comprises 21 residues. CDR3 sequence (DNA): TGCGCCAGCAGCTTGGATGGGGGAGCGGGGAGCGGACGATGGTACTCCTACGAGCAGTACTTC. Its translation: CASSLDGGAGSGRWYSYEQYF.

The rearrangement joins TRBV7-8 to TRBJ1-1; a possible D gene is TRBD1 (6 bases). The CDR3 spans 16 residues. Germline CDR1 reads SGHVS; CDR2 reads FQNEAQ. Trimming stripped 2 bases from V and 0 bases from J, with 13 bases between. CDR3 loop: CASSLIPDRLNTEAFF. The CDR3 DNA sequence: TGTGCCAGCAGCTTAATACCGGACAGATTGAACACTGAAGCTTTCTTT.